This T cell receptor (beta chain) was retrieved from a study of shared clonotypes between healthy human individuals. Splitting of CD4+ cells produced CD45RA+ naive and CD45RA-negative memory subsets. Germline CDR1 reads SGHAT; CDR2 reads FQNNGV. The CDR3 sequence is 16 residues long. V dropped 4 bases and J dropped 0 bases, with 13 bases sitting between them. Produced via immunoSEQ multiplex PCR; TCRdb's table is partial and in-frame only. The sample includes 1,400,000 or so clones, 98% of them seen just once. Input material: naive CD4+ T cells sorted from blood. The subset: CD45RA+ positively selected. The clonotype originates from a man younger than 45 in good health. The chain joins TRBV11-2 to TRBJ2-1; D may be TRBD2 (6 bases). In DNA form, the CDR3 reads TGTGCCAGCAGCTCTCTAGCGCCGGTCTCCTACAATGAGCAGTTCTTC. Protein product: CASSSLAPVSYNEQFF.